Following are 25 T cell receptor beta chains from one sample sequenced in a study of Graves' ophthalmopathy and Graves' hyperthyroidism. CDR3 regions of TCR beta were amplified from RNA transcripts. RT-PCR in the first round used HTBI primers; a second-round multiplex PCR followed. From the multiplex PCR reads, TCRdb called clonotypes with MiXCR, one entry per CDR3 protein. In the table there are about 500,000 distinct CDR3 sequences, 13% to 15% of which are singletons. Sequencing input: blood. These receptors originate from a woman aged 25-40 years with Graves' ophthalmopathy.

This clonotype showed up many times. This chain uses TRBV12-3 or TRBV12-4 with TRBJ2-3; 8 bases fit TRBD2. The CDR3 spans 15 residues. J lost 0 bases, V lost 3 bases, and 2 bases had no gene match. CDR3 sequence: CASSFTSGSTDTQYF. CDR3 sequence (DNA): TGTGCCAGCAGTTTCACTAGCGGAAGCACAGATACGCAGTATTTT.

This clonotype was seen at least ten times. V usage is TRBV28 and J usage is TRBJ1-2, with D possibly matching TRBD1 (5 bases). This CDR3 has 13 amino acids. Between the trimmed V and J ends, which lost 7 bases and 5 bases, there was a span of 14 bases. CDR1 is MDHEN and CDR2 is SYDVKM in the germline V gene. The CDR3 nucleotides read TGTGCCAGCACCAGGGACGGAGCTTATGGCTACACCTTC. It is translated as CASTRDGAYGYTF.

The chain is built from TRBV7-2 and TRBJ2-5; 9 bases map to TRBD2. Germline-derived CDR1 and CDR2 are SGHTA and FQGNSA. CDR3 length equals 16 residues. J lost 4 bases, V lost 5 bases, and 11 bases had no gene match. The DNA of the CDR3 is TGTGCCAGCAGCCCGAACAGACTAGCGGTGGGAGAGACCCAGTACTTC. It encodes CASSPNRLAVGETQYF.

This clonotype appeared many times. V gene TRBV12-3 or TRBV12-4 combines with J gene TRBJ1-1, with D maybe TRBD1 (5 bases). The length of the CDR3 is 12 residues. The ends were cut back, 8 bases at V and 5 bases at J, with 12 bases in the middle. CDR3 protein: CASGEGMTEAFF. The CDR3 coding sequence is TGTGCCAGCGGGGAGGGGATGACTGAAGCTTTCTTT.

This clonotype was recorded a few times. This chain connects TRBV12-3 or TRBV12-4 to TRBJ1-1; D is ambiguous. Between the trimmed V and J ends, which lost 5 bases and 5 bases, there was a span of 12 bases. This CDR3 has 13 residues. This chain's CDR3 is CASSPQTWTEAFF. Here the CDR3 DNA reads TGTGCCAGCAGTCCCCAGACTTGGACTGAAGCTTTCTTT.

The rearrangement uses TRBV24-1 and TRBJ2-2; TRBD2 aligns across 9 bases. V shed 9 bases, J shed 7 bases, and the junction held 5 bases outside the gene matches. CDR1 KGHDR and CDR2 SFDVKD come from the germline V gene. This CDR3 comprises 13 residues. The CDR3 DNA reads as TGTGCCACCCTTAGCGGGAGTGACGGGGAGCTGTTTTTT. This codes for CATLSGSDGELFF.

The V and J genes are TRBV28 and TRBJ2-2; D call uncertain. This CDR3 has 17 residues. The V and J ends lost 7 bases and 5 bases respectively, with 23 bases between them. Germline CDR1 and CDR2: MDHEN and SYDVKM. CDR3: CASTLLSEQLYTGELFF. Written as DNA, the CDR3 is TGTGCCAGCACCCTCCTCTCCGAACAGCTTTATACCGGGGAGCTGTTTTTT. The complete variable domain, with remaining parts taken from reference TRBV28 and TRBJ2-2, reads DVKVTQSSRYLVKRTGEKVFLECVQDMDHENMFWYRQDPGLGLRLIYFSYDVKMKEKGDIPEGYSVSREKKERFSLILESASTNQTSMYLCASTLLSEQLYTGELFFGEGSRLTVL.

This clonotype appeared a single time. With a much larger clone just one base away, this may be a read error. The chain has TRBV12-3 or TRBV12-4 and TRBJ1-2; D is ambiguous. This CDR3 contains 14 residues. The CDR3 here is CASCLEQFNYGYTF. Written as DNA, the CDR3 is TGTGCCAGCTGTTTAGAACAGTTTAACTATGGCTACACCTTC.

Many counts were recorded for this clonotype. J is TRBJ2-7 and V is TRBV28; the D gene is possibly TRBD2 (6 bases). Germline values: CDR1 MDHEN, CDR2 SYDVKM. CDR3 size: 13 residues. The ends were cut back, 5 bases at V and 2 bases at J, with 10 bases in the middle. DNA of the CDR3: TGTGCCAGCAGTCCTCTAGCGCCCTACGAGCAGTACTTC. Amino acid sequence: CASSPLAPYEQYF.

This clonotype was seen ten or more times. The CDR3 is CASSLSIGTASPLHF. CDR3 in DNA: TGTGCCAGCAGTTTATCAATTGGGACAGCTTCACCCCTCCACTTT. The V gene is TRBV27, the J gene TRBJ1-6; 7 bases are a match to TRBD1. Looked up from germline, CDR1 is MNHEY and CDR2 is SMNVEV (reference sequence). The V segment lost 0 bases and the J segment 9 bases; nucleotides outside the gene matches: 5. The CDR3 runs to 15 residues.

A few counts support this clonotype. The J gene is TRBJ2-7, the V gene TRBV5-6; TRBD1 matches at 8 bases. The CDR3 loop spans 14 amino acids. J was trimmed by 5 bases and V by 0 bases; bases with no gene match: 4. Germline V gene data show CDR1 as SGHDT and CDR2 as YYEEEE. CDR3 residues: CASSLGTGMNEQYF. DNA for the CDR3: TGTGCCAGCAGCTTGGGGACAGGGATGAACGAGCAGTACTTC.

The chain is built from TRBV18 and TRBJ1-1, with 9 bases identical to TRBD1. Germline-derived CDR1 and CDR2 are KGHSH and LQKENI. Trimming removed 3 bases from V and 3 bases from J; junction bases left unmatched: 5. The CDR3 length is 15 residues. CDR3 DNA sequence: TGTGCCAGCTCACCGAACGGGGACAGGGACACTGAAGCTTTCTTT. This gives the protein CASSPNGDRDTEAFF.

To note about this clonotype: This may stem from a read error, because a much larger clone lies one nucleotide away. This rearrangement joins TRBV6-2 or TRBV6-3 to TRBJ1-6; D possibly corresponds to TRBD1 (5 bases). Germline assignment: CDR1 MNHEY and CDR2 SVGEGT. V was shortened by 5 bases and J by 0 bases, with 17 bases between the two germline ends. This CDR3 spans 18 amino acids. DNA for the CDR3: TGTGCCAGCAGTCGAAGGGACGGATCTAGCTCCTATAATTCACCCCTCCACTTT. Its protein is CASSRRDGSSSYNSPLHF.

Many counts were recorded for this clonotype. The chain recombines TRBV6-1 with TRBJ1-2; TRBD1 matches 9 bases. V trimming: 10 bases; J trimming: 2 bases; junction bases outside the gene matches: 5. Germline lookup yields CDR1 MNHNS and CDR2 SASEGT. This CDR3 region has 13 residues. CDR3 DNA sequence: TGTGCCACTCCCGGGACAGGGAACTATGGCTACACCTTC. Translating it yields CATPGTGNYGYTF.

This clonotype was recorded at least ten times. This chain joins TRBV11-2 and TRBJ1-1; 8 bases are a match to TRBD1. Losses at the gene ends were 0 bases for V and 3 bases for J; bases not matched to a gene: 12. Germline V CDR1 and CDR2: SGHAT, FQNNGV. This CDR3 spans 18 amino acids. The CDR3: CASSLDFGGQGADTEAFF. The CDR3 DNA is TGTGCCAGCAGCTTAGATTTCGGGGGGCAGGGGGCGGACACTGAAGCTTTCTTT.

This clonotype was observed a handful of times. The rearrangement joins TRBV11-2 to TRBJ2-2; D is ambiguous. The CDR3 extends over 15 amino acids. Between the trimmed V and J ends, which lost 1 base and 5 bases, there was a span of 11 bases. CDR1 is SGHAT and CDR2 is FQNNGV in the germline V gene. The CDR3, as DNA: TGTGCCAGCAGCTTAGCTATCCCGAGGACCGGGGAGCTGTTTTTT. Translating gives CASSLAIPRTGELFF. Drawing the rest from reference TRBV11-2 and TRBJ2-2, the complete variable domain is EAGVAQSPRYKIIEKRQSVAFWCNPISGHATLYWYQQILGQGPKLLIQFQNNGVVDDSQLPKDRFSAERLKGVDSTLKIQPAKLEDSAVYLCASSLAIPRTGELFFGEGSRLTVL.

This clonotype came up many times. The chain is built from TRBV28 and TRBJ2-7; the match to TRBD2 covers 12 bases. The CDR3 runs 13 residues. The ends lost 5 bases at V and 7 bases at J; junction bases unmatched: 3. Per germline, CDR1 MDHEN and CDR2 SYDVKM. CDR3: CASSLAGGNEQYF. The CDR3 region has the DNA TGTGCCAGCAGTCTAGCGGGGGGGAATGAGCAGTACTTC.

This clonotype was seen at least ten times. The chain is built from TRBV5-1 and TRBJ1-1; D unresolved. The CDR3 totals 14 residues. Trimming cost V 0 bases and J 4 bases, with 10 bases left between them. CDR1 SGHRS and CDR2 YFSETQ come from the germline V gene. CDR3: CASSLDLVATEAFF. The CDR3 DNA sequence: TGCGCCAGCAGCTTGGATTTAGTAGCCACTGAAGCTTTCTTT.

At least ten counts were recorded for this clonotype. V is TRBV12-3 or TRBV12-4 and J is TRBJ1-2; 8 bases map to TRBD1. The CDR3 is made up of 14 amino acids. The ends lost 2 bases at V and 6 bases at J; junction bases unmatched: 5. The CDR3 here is CASSLRSGGNGYTF. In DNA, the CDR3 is TGTGCCAGCAGTTTAAGGTCAGGGGGCAATGGCTACACCTTC.

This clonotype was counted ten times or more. The CDR3 protein is CASTVGPGQGYEQYF. As DNA, the CDR3 is TGTGCCAGCACCGTGGGACCGGGACAGGGTTACGAGCAGTACTTC. The chain is built from TRBV6-1 and TRBJ2-7; 9 bases agree with TRBD1. The germline CDR1 and CDR2 sequences are MNHNS and SASEGT. The CDR3 extends over 15 amino acids. J lost 4 bases, V lost 7 bases, and 11 bases had no gene match.

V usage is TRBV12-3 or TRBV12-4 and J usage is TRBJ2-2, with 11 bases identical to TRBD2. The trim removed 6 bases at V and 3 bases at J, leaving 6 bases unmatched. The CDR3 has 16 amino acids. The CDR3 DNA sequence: TGTGCCAGCAGCGAAACTAGCGGGGGAGACACCGGGGAGCTGTTTTTT. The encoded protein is CASSETSGGDTGELFF.

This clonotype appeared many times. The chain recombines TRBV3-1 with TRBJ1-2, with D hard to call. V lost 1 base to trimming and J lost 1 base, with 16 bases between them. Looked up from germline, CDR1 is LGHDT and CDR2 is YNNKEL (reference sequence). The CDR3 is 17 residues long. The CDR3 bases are TGTGCCAGCAGCCAAGGGACCCAACCTACGGATAACTATGGCTACACCTTC. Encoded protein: CASSQGTQPTDNYGYTF.

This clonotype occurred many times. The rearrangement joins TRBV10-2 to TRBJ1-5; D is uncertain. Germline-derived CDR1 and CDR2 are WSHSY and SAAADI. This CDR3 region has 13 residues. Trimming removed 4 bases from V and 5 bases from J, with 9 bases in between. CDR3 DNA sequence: TGCGCCAGCAGTGTGACTAGGGATCAGCCCCAGCATTTT. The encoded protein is CASSVTRDQPQHF.

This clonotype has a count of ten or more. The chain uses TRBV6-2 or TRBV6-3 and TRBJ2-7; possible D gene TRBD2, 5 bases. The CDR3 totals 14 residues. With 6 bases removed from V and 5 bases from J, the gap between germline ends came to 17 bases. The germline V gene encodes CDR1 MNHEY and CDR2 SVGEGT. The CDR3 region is CASRSGILFNEQYF. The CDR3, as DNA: TGTGCCAGCAGATCCGGGATCCTCTTCAACGAGCAGTACTTC.

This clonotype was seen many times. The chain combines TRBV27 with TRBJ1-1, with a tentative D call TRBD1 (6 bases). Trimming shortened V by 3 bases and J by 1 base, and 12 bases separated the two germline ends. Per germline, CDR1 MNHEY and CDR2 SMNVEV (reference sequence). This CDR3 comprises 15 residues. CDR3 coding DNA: TGTGCCAGCAGTTTGGGGGCTTGGGGGAACACTGAAGCTTTCTTT. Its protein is CASSLGAWGNTEAFF.